This T cell receptor (beta chain) stems from a study of shared clonotypes between healthy human individuals. In the case of this clone: Antigen: not known.

Looked up from germline, CDR1 is SGHTA and CDR2 is FQGNSA. V lost 3 bases and J lost 6; bases outside the gene matches: 3. The length of the CDR3 is 14 residues. This table comes from immunoSEQ multiplex PCR, and its TCRdb copy is limited to in-frame clones, with some not included. This sample carries some 2,000,000 clones, over 85% of them seen once, and the ten largest clones take roughly 0.13%. Regarding the study as a whole: Clonotype sharing among donors was expected to depend on sequencing depth. Having only a few donors restricted how much genetic and exposure-history diversity was captured. It was observed that roughly 4.8% of naive CD4 clonotypes were shared across several donors.

The chain couples TRBV7-2 to TRBJ1-3; TRBD1 agrees at 9 bases. The sample was naive CD4+ T cells sorted from blood. Subset noted: CD45RA+ positively selected. This TCR came from a man between 18 and 29 years old in good health. CDR3 protein: CASSLGQGKNTIYF. The CDR3 nucleotides read TGTGCCAGCAGCTTGGGACAGGGTAAAAACACCATATATTTT. The full variable domain, its missing parts supplied by reference TRBV7-2 and TRBJ1-3, is GAGVSQSPSNKVTEKGKDVELRCDPISGHTALYWYRQSLGQGLEFLIYFQGNSAPDKSGLPSDRFSAERTGGSVSTLTIQRTQQEDSAVYLCASSLGQGKNTIYFGEGSWLTVV.